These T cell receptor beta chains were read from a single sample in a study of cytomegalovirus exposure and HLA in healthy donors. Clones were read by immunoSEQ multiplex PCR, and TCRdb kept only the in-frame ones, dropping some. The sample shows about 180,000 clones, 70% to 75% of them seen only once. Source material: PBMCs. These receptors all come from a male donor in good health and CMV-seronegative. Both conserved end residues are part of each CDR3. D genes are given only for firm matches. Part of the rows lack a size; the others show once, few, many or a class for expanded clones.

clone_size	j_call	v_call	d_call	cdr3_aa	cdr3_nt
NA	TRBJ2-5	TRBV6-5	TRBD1	CASIRDREWETQYF	TGTGCCAGTATACGGGACAGGGAGTGGGAGACCCAGTACTTC
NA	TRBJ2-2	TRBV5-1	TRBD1	CASSSRDRDTGELFF	TGCGCCAGCAGCTCCCGGGACAGGGATACCGGGGAGCTGTTTTTT
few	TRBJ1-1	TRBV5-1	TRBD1	CASSLGQGAFANTEAFF	TGCGCCAGCAGCTTGGGGCAGGGGGCATTTGCGAACACTGAAGCTTTCTTT
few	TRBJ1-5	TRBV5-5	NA	CASSLAGFVGNQPQHF	TGTGCCAGCAGCCTAGCGGGGTTTGTTGGCAATCAGCCCCAGCATTTT
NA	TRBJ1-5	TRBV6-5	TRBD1	CASSLQGSNQPQHF	TGTGCCAGCAGCCTACAGGGGAGCAATCAGCCCCAGCATTTT
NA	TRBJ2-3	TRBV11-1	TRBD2	CASSPGLAGGMNTDTQYF	TGTGCCAGCAGCCCAGGACTAGCGGGAGGGATGAACACAGATACGCAGTATTTT
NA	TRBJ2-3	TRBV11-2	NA	CASSGESGADTQYF	TGTGCCAGCAGCGGCGAGAGTGGAGCAGATACGCAGTATTTT
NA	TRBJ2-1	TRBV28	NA	CASSPQGRYNEQFF	TGTGCCAGCAGTCCCCAGGGTCGGTACAATGAGCAGTTCTTC
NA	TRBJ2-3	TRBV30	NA	CAWSVLGSTDTQYF	TGTGCCTGGAGTGTACTCGGGAGCACAGATACGCAGTATTTT
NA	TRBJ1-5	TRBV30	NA	CAWSVRGNQPQHF	TGTGCCTGGAGTGTAAGGGGGAATCAGCCCCAGCATTTT
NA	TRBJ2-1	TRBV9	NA	CASSVATGFNEQFF	TGTGCCAGCAGCGTAGCTACGGGGTTCAATGAGCAGTTCTTC
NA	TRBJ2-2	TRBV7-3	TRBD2	CASSPPGLAGGTGELFF	TGTGCCAGCAGCCCTCCGGGACTAGCGGGAGGGACCGGGGAGCTGTTTTTT
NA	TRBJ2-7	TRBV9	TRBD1	CASSPDRSWREQYF	TGTGCCAGCAGCCCGGACAGGAGTTGGCGGGAGCAGTACTTC
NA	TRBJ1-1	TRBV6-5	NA	CASSPRVLNTEAFF	TGTGCCAGCAGTCCCAGGGTTTTGAACACTGAAGCTTTCTTT
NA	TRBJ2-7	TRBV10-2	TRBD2	CASGAGALYEQYF	TGCGCCAGCGGAGCGGGGGCACTCTACGAGCAGTACTTC
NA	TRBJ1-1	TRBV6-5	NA	CASSYSIQGDTEAFF	TGTGCCAGCAGTTACTCGATACAGGGAGACACTGAAGCTTTCTTT
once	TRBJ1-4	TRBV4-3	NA	CASSQASNEKLFF	TGCGCCAGCAGCCAGGCTTCCAATGAAAAACTGTTTTTT
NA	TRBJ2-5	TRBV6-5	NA	CASSQYQETQYF	TGTGCCAGCAGTCAGTACCAAGAGACCCAGTACTTC
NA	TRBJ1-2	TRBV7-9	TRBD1	CASSFQGAYGYTF	TGTGCCAGCAGCTTCCAGGGGGCTTATGGCTACACCTTC
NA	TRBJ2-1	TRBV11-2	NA	CASSSVGARNEQFF	TGTGCCAGCAGCTCCGTTGGGGCGAGAAATGAGCAGTTCTTC